This TCR beta chain was sequenced during a study of T cells in localized non-small cell lung cancer. Using immunoSEQ multiplex PCR, the repertoire was profiled, and TCRdb retains in-frame clones only, with some absent. The data hold 100,000 to 150,000 clones, with approximately 88% observed a single time. Overall study results and limits: Uninvolved nearby lung showed the greatest T cell clonality, exceeding that found in tumor.

On this clone: What it recognizes is unknown.

The CDR3 is 12 residues long. Trimming shortened V by 3 bases and J by 10 bases, and 12 bases separated the two germline ends. Germline CDR1 MGHDK, CDR2 SYGVNS. The source material was peripheral blood, sampled before any cancer treatment. This receptor was identified in a female donor over 55 with stage I lung adenocarcinoma. This chain links TRBV25-1 with TRBJ2-5; D unclear. CDR3 protein: CASSDVGNGQYF. For the CDR3, the DNA is TGTGCCAGCAGTGATGTGGGGAATGGCCAGTACTTC.